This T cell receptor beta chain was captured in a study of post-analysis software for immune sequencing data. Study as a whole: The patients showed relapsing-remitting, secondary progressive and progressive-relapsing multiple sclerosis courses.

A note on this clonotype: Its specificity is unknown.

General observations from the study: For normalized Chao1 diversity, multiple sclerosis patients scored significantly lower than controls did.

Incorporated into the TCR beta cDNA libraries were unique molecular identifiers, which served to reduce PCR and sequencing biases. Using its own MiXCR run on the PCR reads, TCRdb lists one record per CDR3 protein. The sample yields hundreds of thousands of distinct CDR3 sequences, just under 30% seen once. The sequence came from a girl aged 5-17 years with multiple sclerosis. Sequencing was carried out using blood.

In DNA, the CDR3 is TGTGCCAGCAAACTCCTGAGGGAGGCTACCGGGGAGCTGTTTTTT. This translates into CASKLLREATGELFF. V usage is TRBV28 and J usage is TRBJ2-2; tentative D call: TRBD2 (6 bases). V was pared by 7 bases and J by 5 bases, with 17 bases between. CDR3 length: 15 amino acids. Per the germline V gene, CDR1 is MDHEN and CDR2 is SYDVKM. The full variable domain, rest sourced from reference TRBV28 and TRBJ2-2, is DVKVTQSSRYLVKRTGEKVFLECVQDMDHENMFWYRQDPGLGLRLIYFSYDVKMKEKGDIPEGYSVSREKKERFSLILESASTNQTSMYLCASKLLREATGELFFGEGSRLTVL.